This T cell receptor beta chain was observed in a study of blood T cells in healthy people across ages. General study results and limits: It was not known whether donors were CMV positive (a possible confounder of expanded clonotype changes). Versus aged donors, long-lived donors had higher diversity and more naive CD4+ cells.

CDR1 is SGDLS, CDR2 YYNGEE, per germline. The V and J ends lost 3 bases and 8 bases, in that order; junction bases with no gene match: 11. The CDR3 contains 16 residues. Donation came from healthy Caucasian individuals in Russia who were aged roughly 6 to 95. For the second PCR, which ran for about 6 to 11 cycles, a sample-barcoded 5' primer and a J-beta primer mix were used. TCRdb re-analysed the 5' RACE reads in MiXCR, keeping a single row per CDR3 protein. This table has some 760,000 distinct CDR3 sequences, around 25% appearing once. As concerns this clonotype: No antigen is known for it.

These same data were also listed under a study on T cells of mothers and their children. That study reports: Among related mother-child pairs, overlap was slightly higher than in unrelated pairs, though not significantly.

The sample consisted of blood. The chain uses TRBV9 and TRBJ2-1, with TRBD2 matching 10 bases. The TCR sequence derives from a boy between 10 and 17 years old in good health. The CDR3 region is CASSASTSGMRHEQFF. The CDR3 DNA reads TGTGCCAGCAGCGCATCTACTAGCGGGATGCGTCATGAGCAGTTCTTC.